In this sample, the clone carrying this T cell receptor (beta chain) turned up a few times. Its antigen is unknown. TCR alpha and TCR beta cDNA libraries carrying sample barcodes and UMIs were produced by 5'RACE using constant-segment primers. TCRdb reprocessed the 5' RACE reads with MiXCR, giving one entry per CDR3 protein. Of about 200,000 distinct CDR3 sequences listed, around 8.8% were seen once; the top ten hold around 3.4%. CDR1 is SGHRS, CDR2 YFSETQ, per germline. Trimming removed 5 bases from V and 3 bases from J, with 11 bases in between. This CDR3 is 13 amino acids long. The entry originates in a study of T-cell memory formation after mild COVID-19. Points from the study as a whole: Contracting CD8+ clones were enriched in EMRA, CD4+ mainly in CM and EM. Some clones that responded were present in memory (sampled pre-infection), which suggests cross-reactive memory joined.

The rearrangement joins TRBV5-1 to TRBJ1-1; maybe TRBD1 (5 bases). Sequenced: PBMCs or a T cell subset sorted from them (not recorded which). This sequence originates from a man younger than 30 who had mild COVID-19 (a few samples of this study predate the infection). Cell type and time point are not known. CDR3 nucleotides: TGCGCCAGCAGGACAGCGGCGGACACTGAAGCTTTCTTT. Encoded protein: CASRTAADTEAFF. The full variable domain, its missing parts supplied by reference TRBV5-1 and TRBJ1-1, is KAGVTQTPRYLIKTRGQQVTLSCSPISGHRSVSWYQQTPGQGLQFLFEYFSETQRNKGNFPGRFSGRQFSNSRSEMNVSTLELGDSALYLCASRTAADTEAFFGQGTRLTVV.